The 6 T cell receptor beta chains reported below all come from one sample, sequenced in a study of T cells in Graves' hyperthyroidism and ophthalmopathy. There were TCR beta CDR3 regions amplified from RNA transcripts. The HTBI primer set was used in a first-round RT-PCR of the TCR CDR3. TCRdb ran MiXCR on the multiplex PCR reads and lists one entry per CDR3 protein. The sample has about 360,000 distinct CDR3 sequences; around 13% are singletons. The specimen was blood. Receptors originate from a woman aged 18-30 years with Graves' hyperthyroidism.

Details on this clonotype: A much larger clone differs from this one at a single base, so this may be a read error. CDR3 loop: CASSLASGADTQYF. DNA of the CDR3: TGTGCCAGCAGCTTAGCCTCAGGGGCAGATACGCAGTATTTT. V is TRBV11-2 and J is TRBJ2-3; D might be TRBD1 (6 bases). V was trimmed by 1 base and J by 4 bases, leaving 9 bases between them. CDR3 length equals 14 residues. From germline, CDR1 is SGHAT and CDR2 FQNNGV.

The gene calls are TRBV6-2 or TRBV6-3 and TRBJ1-5; D ambiguous. Trimming shortened V by 7 bases and J by 0 bases, and 28 bases separated the two germline ends. Germline CDR1 is MNHEY and CDR2 is SVGEGT. The CDR3 totals 20 residues. The CDR3 is CASTGSTRTSGFYSNQPQHF. The CDR3 region has the DNA TGTGCCAGCACGGGGTCGACTCGGACTTCGGGGTTTTATAGCAATCAGCCCCAGCATTTT.

This clonotype appeared a few times. J is TRBJ1-5 and V is TRBV2, with D unresolved. V was trimmed by 2 bases and J by 5 bases, leaving 10 bases between them. The germline V gene encodes CDR1 SNHLY and CDR2 FYNNEI. The CDR3 is 14 residues long. The CDR3 reads CASSESSLDQPQHF. DNA of the CDR3: TGTGCCAGCAGTGAAAGCAGCCTTGATCAGCCCCAGCATTTT.

DNA for the CDR3: TGTGCCAGCAGCTTGTTTCTGAGGGACAGAAACTATGGCTACACCTTC. This codes for CASSLFLRDRNYGYTF. The chain recombines TRBV5-5 with TRBJ1-2; TRBD1 matches 7 bases. Germline V CDR1 and CDR2: SGHKS, YYEKEE (reference sequence). V was pared by 1 base and J by 2 bases, with 8 bases of the junction left unmatched. The CDR3 sequence is 16 residues long.

Written as DNA, the CDR3 is TGTGCCAGCAGTTACCCTTCGATAGTCTATGGCTACACCTTC. Its translation is CASSYPSIVYGYTF. The chain uses TRBV6-2 or TRBV6-3 and TRBJ1-2; no clear D gene. This CDR3 spans 14 amino acids. The ends were cut back, 2 bases at V and 4 bases at J, with 11 bases in the middle. Germline V lookup: CDR1 MNHEY, CDR2 SVGEGT.

As concerns this clonotype: Being one base from a much bigger clone, this may be a read error. This sequence joins TRBV28 and TRBJ1-2; D might be TRBD1 (5 bases). Trimming removed 4 bases at V and 4 bases at J, with 25 bases between. The CDR3 is 18 residues long. From germline, CDR1 is MDHEN and CDR2 SYDVKM. CDR3 in DNA: TGTGCCAGCAGTTACCCCCCCCCACGACAGACCCTTAGCTATGGCTACACCTTC. It translates to CASSYPPPRQTLSYGYTF.